These T cell receptor beta chains were read from a single sample in a study of cytomegalovirus exposure and HLA in healthy donors. Generated by immunoSEQ multiplex PCR, the TCRdb table keeps only in-frame clones and is missing some. The sample consists of approximately 160,000 clones, approximately 70% of them appearing once. The sample consisted of PBMCs. Receptors were obtained from a middle-aged woman in good health and CMV-seropositive. Both conserved end residues are part of each CDR3. Each record gives: V gene, CDR3 protein.

TRBV5-1 CASRRQATNEKLFF
TRBV6-4 CASSPGQGTYGYTF
TRBV10-3 CAISEFKQGALIDTQYF
TRBV19 CASSFQGGSIYEQYF
TRBV7-3 CASSSQRGDTQYF
TRBV14 CASSQERGGIEYF
TRBV10-3 CAISERLAETGELFF
TRBV7-9 CASSLPQGSGYTF
TRBV4-3 CASSQEWTVSSYNEQFF
TRBV7-2 CASSSGLAGSEQYF
TRBV18 CASSPGGQDYEQYF
TRBV7-3 CASSNGMTGWREQFF
TRBV7-3 CASWRGGSNQPQNF
TRBV27 CASSPRGTGLDEQYF
TRBV6-1 CASSGQGASNEKLFF
TRBV11-2 CASSFHLGRNAKPNTEAFF
TRBV7-2 CASSQEGLAGYNEQFF
TRBV19 CASSIDPGVHTIYF